A selection of T cell receptor beta chains follows, all from one sample in a study of blood T cells in healthy people across ages. TCRdb re-analysed the 5' RACE reads in MiXCR, keeping a single row per CDR3 protein. Of over a million distinct CDR3 sequences listed, about 43% are singletons. Sequences were obtained from blood. The receptors derive from a woman aged 18-29 years in good health. CDR3s include the opening cysteine and the closing phenylalanine or tryptophan. Fields, in order: D gene, clone size, J gene, V gene, CDR3 DNA, CDR3 protein. D genes are given only for firm matches. Part of the rows lack a size; the others show once, few, many or a class for expanded clones.

- | many | TRBJ2-7 | TRBV7-9 | TGTGCCAGCAGTCACTATTCGAGCTCCCAGTCCCGCGAGCAGTACTTC | CASSHYSSSQSREQYF
- | - | TRBJ2-1 | TRBV12-5 | TGTGCTAGTGGTTTGGTATGGTTAGGGTGGACGAGCAATGAGCAGTTCTTC | CASGLVWLGWTSNEQFF
- | - | TRBJ1-5 | TRBV7-8 | TGTGCCAGCAGCCTTGGGTGGGAGACGAGCAATCAGCCCCAGCATTTT | CASSLGWETSNQPQHF
- | - | TRBJ2-7 | TRBV6-5 | TGTGCCAGCAGACGGGACACCAGCTCCTACGAGCAGTACTTC | CASRRDTSSYEQYF
- | - | TRBJ2-1 | TRBV7-8 | TGTGCCAGCAGCTTACAGGTGAAATCCTACTATGAGCAGTTCTTC | CASSLQVKSYYEQFF
- | - | TRBJ1-2 | TRBV20-1 | TGCAGTGCTAGAGATCCGACGGGGTTGGACTATGGCTACACCTTC | CSARDPTGLDYGYTF
TRBD1 | - | TRBJ1-2 | TRBV18 | TGTGCCAGCTCCGCGACAGGGGCTACCTACTATGGCTACACCTTC | CASSATGATYYGYTF
TRBD2 | - | TRBJ2-4 | TRBV4-2 | TGTGCCAGCAGCCTCACCGAGCTAACTAGCGGGCGACCGTACTTC | CASSLTELTSGRPYF
- | - | TRBJ2-7 | TRBV6-5 | TGTGCCAGCAGTTACTCGGCAGGGGTTACCTACGAGCAGTACTTC | CASSYSAGVTYEQYF
- | - | TRBJ2-5 | TRBV6-1 | TGTGCCAGCAGTGAAGCGCCGGGCGGGCAAGAGACCCAGTACTTC | CASSEAPGGQETQYF
- | - | TRBJ2-7 | TRBV3-1 | TGTGCCAGCAGCCCCAGGGGCGCTCAATACAATGAGCAGTACTTC | CASSPRGAQYNEQYF
- | - | TRBJ2-5 | TRBV29-1 | TGCTGCGCCGTCAGGGGAGAGACCCAGTACTTC | CCAVRGETQYF
TRBD2 | - | TRBJ2-7 | TRBV27 | TGTGCCACCGGGAGGCTCGGCTCCTACGAGCAGTACTTC | CATGRLGSYEQYF